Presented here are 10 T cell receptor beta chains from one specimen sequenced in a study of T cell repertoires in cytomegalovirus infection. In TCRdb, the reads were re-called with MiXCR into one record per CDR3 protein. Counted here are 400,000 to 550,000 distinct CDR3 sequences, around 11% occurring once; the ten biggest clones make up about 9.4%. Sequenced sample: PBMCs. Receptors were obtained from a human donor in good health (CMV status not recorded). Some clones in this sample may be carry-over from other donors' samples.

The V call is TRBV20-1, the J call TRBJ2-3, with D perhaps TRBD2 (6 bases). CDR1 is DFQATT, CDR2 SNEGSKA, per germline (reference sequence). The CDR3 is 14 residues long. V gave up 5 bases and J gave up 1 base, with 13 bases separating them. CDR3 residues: CSAGRGLGTDTQYF. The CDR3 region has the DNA TGCAGTGCTGGACGGGGACTTGGCACAGATACGCAGTATTTT.

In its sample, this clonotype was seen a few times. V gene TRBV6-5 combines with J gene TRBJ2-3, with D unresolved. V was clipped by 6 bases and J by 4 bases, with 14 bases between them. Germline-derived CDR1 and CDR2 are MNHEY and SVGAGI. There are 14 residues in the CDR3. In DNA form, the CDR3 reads TGTGCCAGCAGACGACCAAGACAATCAGATACGCAGTATTTT. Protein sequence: CASRRPRQSDTQYF.

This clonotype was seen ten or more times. CDR3: CASSYSRGQASLNTEAFF. The DNA of the CDR3 is TGTGCCAGCAGTTACTCGAGGGGACAAGCCAGCTTGAACACTGAAGCTTTCTTT. J is TRBJ1-1 and V is TRBV6-6, with a possible D match to TRBD1 (6 bases). The CDR3 consists of 18 residues. Trimming took 0 bases from V and 0 from J, leaving 17 bases between them. Germline loops: CDR1 MNHNY, CDR2 SVGAGI (reference sequence).

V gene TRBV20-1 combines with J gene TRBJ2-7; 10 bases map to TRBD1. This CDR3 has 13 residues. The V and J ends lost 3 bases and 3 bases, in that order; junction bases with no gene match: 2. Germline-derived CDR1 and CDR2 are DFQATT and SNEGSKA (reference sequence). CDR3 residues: CSARGTGVYEQYF. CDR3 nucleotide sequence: TGCAGTGCTAGGGGGACAGGGGTCTACGAGCAGTACTTC.

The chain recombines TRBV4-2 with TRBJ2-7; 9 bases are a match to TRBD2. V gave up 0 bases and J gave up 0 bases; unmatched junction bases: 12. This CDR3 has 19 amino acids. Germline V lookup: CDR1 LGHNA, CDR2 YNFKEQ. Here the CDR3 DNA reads TGTGCCAGCAGCCAAGATGCCCTAGCGGGGCGTAGCTACTCCTACGAGCAGTACTTC. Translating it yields CASSQDALAGRSYSYEQYF.

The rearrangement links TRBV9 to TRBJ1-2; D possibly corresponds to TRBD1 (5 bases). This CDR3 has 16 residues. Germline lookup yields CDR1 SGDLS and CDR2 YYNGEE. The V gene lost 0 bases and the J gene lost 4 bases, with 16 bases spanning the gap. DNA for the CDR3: TGTGCCAGCAGCGTAGCTTTTGCCCAGGGCTCCTATGGCTACACCTTC. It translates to CASSVAFAQGSYGYTF.

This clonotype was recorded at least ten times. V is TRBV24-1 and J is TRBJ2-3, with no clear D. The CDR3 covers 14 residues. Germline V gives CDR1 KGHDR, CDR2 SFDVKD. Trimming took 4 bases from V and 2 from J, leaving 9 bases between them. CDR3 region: CATSESGITDTQYF. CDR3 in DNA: TGTGCCACCAGTGAATCCGGAATCACAGATACGCAGTATTTT.

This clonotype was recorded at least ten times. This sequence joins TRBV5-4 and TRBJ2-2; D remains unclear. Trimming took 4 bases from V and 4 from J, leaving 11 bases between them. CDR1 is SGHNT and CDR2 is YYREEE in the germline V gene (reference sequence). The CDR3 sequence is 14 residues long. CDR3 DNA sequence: TGTGCCAGCAGCCCCGACAAGTCCACCGGGGAGCTGTTTTTT. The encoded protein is CASSPDKSTGELFF.

The DNA for the CDR3 is TGTGCCAGCAGTTTGCCCGGGAAGACTGAAGCTTTCTTT. It codes for CASSLPGKTEAFF. V and J are TRBV28 and TRBJ1-1; unclear D gene. Germline V lookup: CDR1 MDHEN, CDR2 SYDVKM. This CDR3 contains 13 residues. Between the trimmed V and J ends, which lost 3 bases and 5 bases, there was a span of 10 bases.

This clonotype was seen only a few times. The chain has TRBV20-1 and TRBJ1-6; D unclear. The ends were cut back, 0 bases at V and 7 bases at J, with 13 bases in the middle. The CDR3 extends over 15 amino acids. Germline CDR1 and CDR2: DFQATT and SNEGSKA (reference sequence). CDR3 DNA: TGCAGTGCTAGAGATTCCGGTAACCCCAATTCACCCCTCCACTTT. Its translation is CSARDSGNPNSPLHF.